This T cell receptor (beta chain) appears in the sequencing data of a study of OX40 agonist ivuxolimab in advanced cancers. Germline values: CDR1 LNHDA, CDR2 SQIVND (reference sequence). Trimming at V came to 4 bases and at J to 12 bases, leaving 18 bases not matched to a gene. This CDR3 is 16 amino acids long. Generated by immunoSEQ multiplex PCR, the TCRdb table keeps only in-frame clones and is missing some. The sample has tens of thousands of clones, around 90% seen once. This clone was recorded only once. This chain joins TRBV19 and TRBJ2-3; 8 nucleotides line up with TRBD1. Here the sequenced sample was CD4+ or CD8+ T cells sorted from blood, taken in a trial of the OX40 agonist ivuxolimab. This receptor was taken from an adult with an advanced solid tumor such as melanoma, head and neck, liver or kidney cancer. CDR3 sequence: CASSTRPGQVDISQYF. As DNA, the CDR3 is TGTGCCAGTAGTACCCGGCCGGGACAGGTGGATATTTCACAGTATTTT.